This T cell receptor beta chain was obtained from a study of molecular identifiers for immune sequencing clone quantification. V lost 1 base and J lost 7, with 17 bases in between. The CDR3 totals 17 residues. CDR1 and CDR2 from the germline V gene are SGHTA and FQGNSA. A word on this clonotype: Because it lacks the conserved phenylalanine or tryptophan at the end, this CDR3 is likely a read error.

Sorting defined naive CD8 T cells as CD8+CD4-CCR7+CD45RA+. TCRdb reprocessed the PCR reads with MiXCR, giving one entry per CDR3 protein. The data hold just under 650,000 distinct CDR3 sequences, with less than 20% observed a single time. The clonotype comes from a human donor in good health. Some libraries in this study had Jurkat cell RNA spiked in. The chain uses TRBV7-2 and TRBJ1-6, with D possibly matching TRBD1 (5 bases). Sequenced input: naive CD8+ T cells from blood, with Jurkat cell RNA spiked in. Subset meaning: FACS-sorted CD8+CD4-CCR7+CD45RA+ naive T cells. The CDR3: CASSLDLRGFPNSPLHL. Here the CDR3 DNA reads TGTGCCAGCAGCTTAGATCTCCGGGGGTTCCCCAATTCACCCCTCCACCTT.